These T cell receptor beta chains were read from a single sample in a study of molecular identifiers for immune sequencing clone quantification. TCRdb reprocessed the PCR reads via MiXCR and lists one record per CDR3 protein. The sample lists 400,000 to 600,000 distinct CDR3 sequences; roughly 26% were seen once. The material sequenced was naive CD8+ T cells from blood, with Jurkat cell RNA spiked in. These receptors came from a human donor in good health. Some libraries in this study had Jurkat cell RNA spiked in. Both conserved end residues are part of each CDR3. A D gene is named only where the DNA matches it firmly. Size is omitted from some rows. Given values are once, few, many or a class for expanded clones.

-	TRBV19	TRBJ2-5	few	CASTTPGTETQYF	TGTGCCAGTACCACCCCAGGGACAGAGACCCAGTACTTC
TRBD1	TRBV9	TRBJ2-7	-	CASSAQGVSSYEQYF	TGTGCCAGCAGCGCACAGGGGGTTAGCTCCTACGAGCAGTACTTC
-	TRBV20-1	TRBJ2-5	few	CSASRGPLRIQETQYF	TGCAGTGCTAGTCGGGGTCCCTTAAGGATCCAAGAGACCCAGTACTTC
-	TRBV6-1	TRBJ1-1	-	CASSEVVRPRDTEAFF	TGTGCCAGCAGTGAAGTAGTCAGGCCTAGGGACACTGAAGCTTTCTTT
TRBD2	TRBV4-3	TRBJ2-7	few	CASSQDSGSGYEQYF	TGCGCCAGCAGCCAAGATAGCGGGAGTGGGTACGAGCAGTACTTC
-	TRBV12-3/TRBV12-4	TRBJ2-5	-	CASSLVAEGEETQYF	TGTGCCAGCAGTTTAGTGGCCGAAGGGGAGGAGACCCAGTACTTC
TRBD1	TRBV3-1	TRBJ2-3	-	CASSQQHPIGTASKGSTDTQYF	TGTGCCAGCAGCCAACAACACCCAATAGGGACAGCCTCTAAAGGATCCACAGATACGCAGTATTTT
-	TRBV6-5	TRBJ1-2	few	CATRTGINYGYTF	TGTGCCACCCGGACCGGTATTAACTATGGCTACACCTTC
TRBD2	TRBV19	TRBJ2-5	-	CASSINGLAETQYF	TGTGCCAGTAGTATAAACGGACTAGCGGAGACCCAGTACTTC
TRBD2	TRBV30	TRBJ2-1	-	CASLRGGGLNEQFF	TGTGCCTCCCTTCGGGGCGGGGGGCTCAATGAGCAGTTCTTC
-	TRBV6-5	TRBJ2-3	many	CASSYIYSSTDTQYF	TGTGCCAGCAGTTATATTTACAGTAGCACAGATACGCAGTATTTT
TRBD2	TRBV29-1	TRBJ2-3	many	CSVEGRQVAGVADTQYF	TGCAGCGTTGAAGGCAGGCAGGTAGCGGGGGTGGCAGATACGCAGTATTTT
-	TRBV11-2	TRBJ1-5	few	CASSSQAGENQPQHF	TGTGCCAGCAGCTCACAGGCGGGGGAAAATCAGCCCCAGCATTTT
TRBD1	TRBV12-3/TRBV12-4	TRBJ2-3	-	CASSGAQGVTDTQYF	TGTGCCAGCAGTGGGGCTCAGGGGGTCACAGATACGCAGTATTTT
-	TRBV7-9	TRBJ1-1	few	CASSSLDGAAFF	TGTGCCAGCAGCTCCCTCGATGGGGCCGCTTTCTTT
TRBD2	TRBV29-1	TRBJ2-7	-	CSVLIGLDTYEQYF	TGCAGCGTTCTTATAGGACTAGACACCTACGAGCAGTACTTC
-	TRBV27	TRBJ2-5	-	CASSLQGPETQYF	TGTGCCAGCAGTTTACAGGGGCCAGAGACCCAGTACTTC
-	TRBV16	TRBJ2-3	many	CASSQSSSRVIDTQYF	TGTGCCAGCAGCCAATCTTCGAGCAGGGTGATAGATACGCAGTATTTT
-	TRBV28	TRBJ2-3	few	CASSFSAGQGGDTQYF	TGTGCCAGCAGTTTTTCCGCGGGGCAGGGGGGGGATACGCAGTATTTT
-	TRBV5-3	TRBJ2-1	few	CARTSRNEQFF	TGTGCCAGAACCTCGAGGAATGAGCAGTTCTTC
-	TRBV5-3	TRBJ2-7	-	CASSFWTVAYEQYF	TGTGCCAGCAGCTTCTGGACCGTCGCCTACGAGCAGTACTTC
TRBD1	TRBV7-9	TRBJ1-1	-	CASSLAGQGGTEAFF	TGTGCCAGCAGCTTAGCGGGACAGGGGGGGACTGAAGCTTTCTTT
-	TRBV9	TRBJ2-7	many	CASSVGLPGYEQYF	TGTGCCAGCAGCGTAGGACTGCCGGGCTACGAGCAGTACTTC